This T cell receptor beta chain was profiled in a study of blood T cell repertoires in COVID-19. Study-wide background: Spain, Italy and the United States supplied samples that represented acute and convalescent COVID-19.

The table came from immunoSEQ multiplex PCR; TCRdb's copy has only in-frame clones and leaves some out. This sample has 300,000 to 450,000 clones, with about 88% found just once. Contact with a PCR-confirmed or clinician-diagnosed COVID-19 case occurred within 2 weeks of entry. Germline V gives CDR1 LGHNA, CDR2 YNFKEQ. V dropped 1 base and J dropped 5; count of bases not matched to a gene: 5. The CDR3 spans 15 residues. The chain combines TRBV4-2 with TRBJ1-5, with 7 positions matching TRBD1. The TCR comes from a woman aged 30 to 39 who had been exposed to COVID-19. Sample: PBMCs or T cells enriched from blood (not recorded which). The CDR3 reads CASSQGSQGDQPQHF. CDR3 bases: TGTGCCAGCAGCCAAGGGAGTCAGGGGGATCAGCCCCAGCATTTT.